What follows are 26 T cell receptor beta chains derived from one specimen sequenced in a study of blood T cell repertoires in COVID-19. Produced via immunoSEQ multiplex PCR; TCRdb's table is partial and in-frame only. The table has 90,000 or so clones, around 72% seen once. The sample was peripheral blood. These receptors were collected from a woman between 55 and 75 years old in a cohort sampled during active or convalescent COVID-19.

V and J are TRBV2 and TRBJ2-5, with 9 bases aligning to TRBD2. The CDR3 extends over 18 amino acids. Germline CDR1 is SNHLY and CDR2 is FYNNEI. V lost 6 bases to trimming and J lost 3 bases; unmatched junction nucleotides: 17. The CDR3 reads CASRMGKVAGAAKETQYF. As DNA, the CDR3 is TGTGCCAGCAGGATGGGAAAGGTAGCGGGGGCCGCTAAAGAGACCCAGTACTTC.

This chain links TRBV11-2 with TRBJ1-4; D is undetermined. This CDR3 has 12 amino acids. Germline CDR1 SGHAT, CDR2 FQNNGV. Trimming took off 1 base at V and 7 bases at J, with 4 bases between the two ends. CDR3 protein: CASSLVGEKLFF. The CDR3 DNA sequence: TGTGCCAGCAGCTTAGTCGGTGAAAAACTGTTTTTT. The whole variable domain, filled in from reference TRBV11-2 and TRBJ1-4, reads EAGVAQSPRYKIIEKRQSVAFWCNPISGHATLYWYQQILGQGPKLLIQFQNNGVVDDSQLPKDRFSAERLKGVDSTLKIQPAKLEDSAVYLCASSLVGEKLFFGSGTQLSVL.

The genes are TRBV4-2 and TRBJ2-7; 10 nucleotides match TRBD1. The CDR3 covers 14 residues. V dropped 4 bases and J dropped 5; count of bases not matched to a gene: 5. Germline values: CDR1 LGHNA, CDR2 YNFKEQ. CDR3 region: CASSRGTGDNEQYF. The CDR3 DNA reads as TGTGCCAGCAGCCGGGGGACAGGGGACAACGAGCAGTACTTC.

The chain is built from TRBV4-1 and TRBJ2-3, with TRBD2 matching 10 bases. CDR3 length: 19 residues. Germline V lookup: CDR1 MGHRA, CDR2 YSYEKL. Unmatched junction bases numbered 15, after V lost 3 bases and J lost 3 bases. The CDR3 is CASSQSSGGPLLGTDTQYF. CDR3 DNA: TGCGCCAGCAGCCAGTCTAGCGGGGGCCCATTGCTCGGGACAGATACGCAGTATTTT.

V usage is TRBV30 and J usage is TRBJ2-4, with 8 positions matching TRBD1. The J segment lost 6 bases and the V segment lost 0 bases, leaving 10 bases of the junction unmatched. Per germline, CDR1 GTSNPN and CDR2 SVGIG (reference sequence). This CDR3 region has 16 residues. Written as DNA, the CDR3 is TGTGCCTGGAGTGTCGCGGTGTGGACAGGGAGAAACATTCAGTACTTC. It translates to CAWSVAVWTGRNIQYF.

The chain has TRBV19 and TRBJ1-2, with TRBD1 matching 9 bases. CDR1 LNHDA and CDR2 SQIVND come from the germline V gene (reference sequence). This CDR3 has 15 residues. V lost 5 bases to trimming and J lost 4 bases; unmatched junction nucleotides: 8. CDR3 loop: CASSSRQGVGYGYTF. Written as DNA, the CDR3 is TGTGCCAGTAGTTCGCGACAGGGGGTGGGCTATGGCTACACCTTC.

CDR3 nucleotide sequence: TGTGCCACCAGAGCAGGGACTAGCGGGGGGGCCGTATTACTTGAGACCCAGTACTTC. Its translation: CATRAGTSGGAVLLETQYF. The chain is built from TRBV15 and TRBJ2-5; TRBD2 aligns across 16 bases. The CDR3 extends over 19 amino acids. J lost 5 bases, V lost 6 bases, and 15 bases had no gene match. Germline lookup yields CDR1 LNHNV and CDR2 YYDKDF (reference sequence).

V is TRBV18 and J is TRBJ2-7, with D hard to call. The CDR3 is 15 residues long. Trimming took 6 bases from V and 1 from J, leaving 16 bases between them. Germline CDR1 reads KGHSH; CDR2 reads LQKENI. The CDR3 loop reads CASSITAPGSYEQYF. The DNA of the CDR3 is TGTGCCAGCTCTATCACGGCCCCAGGATCCTACGAGCAGTACTTC.

The chain links TRBV18 to TRBJ1-6; TRBD1 might be the D (5 bases). The V end was cut by 3 bases, the J end by 6 bases, with 12 bases between. CDR1 and CDR2 from the germline V gene are KGHSH and LQKENI. The CDR3 has 15 amino acids. The CDR3 sequence: CASSPVTVTNSPLHF. The CDR3 nucleotides are TGTGCCAGCTCACCTGTGACAGTTACTAATTCACCCCTCCACTTT.

This clone has a handful of counts. This chain joins TRBV5-1 and TRBJ2-3; 11 nucleotides agree with TRBD2. V lost 2 bases, J lost 6 bases, and 5 bases stayed unmatched. Germline CDR1 and CDR2: SGHRS and YFSETQ. The CDR3 is made up of 15 amino acids. Here the CDR3 reads CASSFSGGVSDTQYF. The CDR3 region has the DNA TGCGCCAGCAGCTTTAGCGGGGGGGTCTCGGATACGCAGTATTTT.

CDR3 DNA sequence: TGTGCCAGCAGCCCCGAAAGCACCGTTGGGCAGACCCAGTACTTC. Translating it yields CASSPESTVGQTQYF. This rearrangement joins TRBV9 to TRBJ2-5; D call uncertain. V lost 4 bases and J 6 bases, leaving 19 bases between the germline ends. The CDR3 runs 15 residues. Germline assignment: CDR1 SGDLS and CDR2 YYNGEE. The full variable domain, rest sourced from reference TRBV9 and TRBJ2-5, is DSGVTQTPKHLITATGQRVTLRCSPRSGDLSVYWYQQSLDQGLQFLIQYYNGEERAKGNILERFSAQQFPDLHSELNLSSLELGDSALYFCASSPESTVGQTQYFGPGTRLLVL.

The chain's CDR3 is CASSPLGGTGAQYF. The CDR3 DNA follows: TGTGCCAGCAGTCCCTTGGGTGGTACGGGGGCCCAGTACTTC. The V and J genes are TRBV6-5 and TRBJ2-5; tentative D call: TRBD2 (6 bases). The CDR3 has 14 amino acids. Trimming pared 5 bases from V and 9 bases from J, leaving 19 bases between. Germline V gene sequence: CDR1 MNHEY, CDR2 SVGAGI.

The J gene is TRBJ2-7, the V gene TRBV7-8; 8 bases match TRBD1. From germline, CDR1 is SGHVS and CDR2 FQNEAQ. After removal of 3 bases from V and 0 bases from J, the junction contained 10 bases not matched to a gene. This CDR3 has 17 amino acids. CDR3 region: CASSLGLTGGISYEQYF. The CDR3 DNA reads as TGTGCCAGCAGCTTGGGCCTAACAGGGGGTATCTCCTACGAGCAGTACTTC.

The table lists this clone with a few counts. In nucleotides, the CDR3 is TGCGCCAGCAGCCAAGCCCCGAACTTGTACACCGGGGAGCTGTTTTTT. This sequence encodes CASSQAPNLYTGELFF. The gene calls are TRBV4-1 and TRBJ2-2; the D is unclear. With 1 base removed from V and 3 bases from J, the gap between germline ends came to 12 bases. Germline V gives CDR1 MGHRA, CDR2 YSYEKL. The CDR3 is 16 amino acids.

This chain uses TRBV4-3 with TRBJ2-5; 8 bases match TRBD2. Germline values: CDR1 LGHNA, CDR2 YSLEER. After removal of 1 base from V and 4 bases from J, the junction contained 5 bases not matched to a gene. This CDR3 is built from 15 residues. This CDR3 reads CASSQAGGATETQYF. The CDR3 DNA reads TGCGCCAGCAGCCAAGCCGGGGGGGCCACAGAGACCCAGTACTTC.

The genes are TRBV30 and TRBJ1-6; D not certain. V lost 0 bases to trimming and J lost 6 bases, with 9 bases between them. CDR1 and CDR2 (germline): GTSNPN, SVGIG (reference sequence). The CDR3 contains 14 residues. CDR3 sequence: CAWSVAVGNSPLHF. The CDR3 nucleotides read TGTGCCTGGAGTGTAGCGGTGGGTAATTCACCCCTCCACTTT. The entire variable domain, with the rest obtained from reference TRBV30 and TRBJ1-6, is as follows: SQTIHQWPATLVQPVGSPLSLECTVEGTSNPNLYWYRQAAGRGLQLLFYSVGIGQISSEVPQNLSASRPQDRQFILSSKKLLLSDSGFYLCAWSVAVGNSPLHFGNGTRLTVT.

This chain links TRBV28 with TRBJ2-4; possible D gene TRBD2, 5 bases. V lost 3 bases, J lost 11 bases, and 11 bases lay in between. In germline, CDR1 is MDHEN, CDR2 SYDVKM. The CDR3 consists of 12 residues. The CDR3 sequence: CASSLLDSLQYF. In nucleotides, the CDR3 is TGTGCCAGCAGTTTGCTGGACTCCCTTCAGTACTTC.

This clone was detected only a few times. The rearrangement links TRBV19 to TRBJ2-2, with TRBD2 matching over 9 bases. This CDR3 contains 16 residues. Germline CDR1 LNHDA, CDR2 SQIVND (reference sequence). J was trimmed by 3 bases and V by 6 bases; bases with no gene match: 8. The CDR3 DNA is TGTGCCAGTAGCCTGGGGGTAGCGGGGGACACCGGGGAGCTGTTTTTT. Protein product: CASSLGVAGDTGELFF.

V gene TRBV6-6 combines with J gene TRBJ2-4, with a weak D call TRBD1 (6 bases). The V gene lost 2 bases and the J gene lost 8 bases, with 13 bases spanning the gap. Per germline, CDR1 MNHNY and CDR2 SVGAGI (reference sequence). This CDR3 spans 14 amino acids. CDR3 sequence: CASSYVNRDDIQYF. As DNA, the CDR3 is TGTGCCAGCAGTTACGTTAACAGGGATGACATTCAGTACTTC.

The chain links TRBV5-1 to TRBJ2-7; D is uncertain. Trimming left V 0 bases short and J 2 bases short, with 15 bases between. CDR3 length equals 16 residues. CDR1 is SGHRS, CDR2 YFSETQ, per germline. The CDR3 spells CASSLVFGVTPYEQYF. CDR3 bases: TGCGCCAGCAGCTTGGTCTTCGGAGTCACCCCCTACGAGCAGTACTTC.

The J gene is TRBJ2-2, the V gene TRBV3-1 (or the pseudogene TRBV3-2), with D perhaps TRBD2 (6 bases). Germline-derived CDR1 and CDR2 are LGHDT and YNNKEL (reference sequence). Trimming took 4 bases from V and 0 from J, leaving 9 bases between them. CDR3 size: 15 residues. DNA for the CDR3: TGTGCCAGCAGCCCCTGGGACTCGAACACCGGGGAGCTGTTTTTT. Residues: CASSPWDSNTGELFF.

The chain has TRBV19 and TRBJ1-3, with 8 positions matching TRBD1. This CDR3 is 16 amino acids long. V shed 7 bases and J 2 bases; nucleotides not matched to a gene: 10. Germline values: CDR1 LNHDA, CDR2 SQIVND (reference sequence). CDR3 loop: CASNPLGGQAGNTIYF. The DNA of the CDR3 is TGTGCCAGTAATCCTCTAGGGGGACAGGCTGGAAACACCATATATTTT.

CDR3 sequence reads: CASSQDYAGASYNEQFF. As DNA, the CDR3 is TGTGCCAGCAGCCAAGATTATGCGGGGGCCTCCTACAATGAGCAGTTCTTC. The chain has TRBV14 and TRBJ2-1; D might be TRBD2 (7 bases). Germline-derived CDR1 and CDR2 are SGHDN and FVKESK. V lost 0 bases to trimming and J lost 0 bases, with 12 bases between them. This CDR3 region has 17 residues.

This rearrangement joins TRBV6-1 to TRBJ1-2; the D gene is possibly TRBD1 (6 bases). The V gene's germline CDR1 is MNHNS and CDR2 SASEGT. This CDR3 has 13 residues. With 3 bases removed from V and 8 bases from J, the gap between germline ends came to 13 bases. CDR3 sequence reads: CASSDRGREGYTF. The DNA of the CDR3 is TGTGCCAGCAGTGACAGGGGACGCGAGGGCTACACCTTC.

This clone was seen more than once but under ten times. The chain carries TRBV4-3 and TRBJ1-2, with 8 bases aligning to TRBD1. Germline CDR1 reads LGHNA; CDR2 reads YSLEER. This CDR3 comprises 15 residues. V lost 0 bases, J lost 4 bases, and 4 bases stayed unmatched. This CDR3 is CASSQELQGVYGYTF. The CDR3, as DNA: TGCGCCAGCAGCCAAGAACTACAGGGGGTCTATGGCTACACCTTC.

The chain is built from TRBV19 and TRBJ1-5; TRBD1 might be the D (6 bases). Trimming took off 6 bases at V and 0 bases at J, with 12 bases between the two ends. CDR3 length: 15 amino acids. The germline V gene has CDR1 LNHDA and CDR2 SQIVND (reference sequence). The CDR3 region has the DNA TGTGCCAGTAGGGAGCAGGGGTCTAGCAATCAGCCCCAGCATTTT. Translating gives CASREQGSSNQPQHF.